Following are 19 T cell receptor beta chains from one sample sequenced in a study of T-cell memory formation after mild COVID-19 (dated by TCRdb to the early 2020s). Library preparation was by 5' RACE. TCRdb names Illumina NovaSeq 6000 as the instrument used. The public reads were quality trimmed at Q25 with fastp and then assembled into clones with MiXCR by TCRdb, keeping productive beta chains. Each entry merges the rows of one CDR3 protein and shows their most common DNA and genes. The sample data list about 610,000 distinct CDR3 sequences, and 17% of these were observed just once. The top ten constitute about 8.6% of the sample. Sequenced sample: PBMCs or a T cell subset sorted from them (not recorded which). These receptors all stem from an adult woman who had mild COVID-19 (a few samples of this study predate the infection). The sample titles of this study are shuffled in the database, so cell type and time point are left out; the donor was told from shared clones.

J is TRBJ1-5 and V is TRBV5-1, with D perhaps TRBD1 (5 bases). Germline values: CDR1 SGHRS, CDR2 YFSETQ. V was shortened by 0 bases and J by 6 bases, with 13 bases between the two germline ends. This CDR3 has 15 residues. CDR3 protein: CASSLGGDWTQPQHF. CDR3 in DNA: TGCGCCAGCAGCTTGGGGGGGGATTGGACTCAGCCCCAGCATTTT.

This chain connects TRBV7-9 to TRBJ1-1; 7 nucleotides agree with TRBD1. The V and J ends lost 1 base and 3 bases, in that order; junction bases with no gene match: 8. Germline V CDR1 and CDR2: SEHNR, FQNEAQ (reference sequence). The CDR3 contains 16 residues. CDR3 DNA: TGTGCCAGCAGCTTAGGGGACAGACCGTCGGACACTGAAGCTTTCTTT. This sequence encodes CASSLGDRPSDTEAFF.

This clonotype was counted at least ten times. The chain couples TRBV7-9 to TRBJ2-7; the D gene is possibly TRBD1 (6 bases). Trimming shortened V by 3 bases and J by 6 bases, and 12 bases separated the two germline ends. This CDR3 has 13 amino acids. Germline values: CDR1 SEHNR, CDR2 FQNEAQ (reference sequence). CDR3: CASSFTGNGEQYF. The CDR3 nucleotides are TGTGCCAGCAGCTTCACAGGGAATGGCGAGCAGTACTTC. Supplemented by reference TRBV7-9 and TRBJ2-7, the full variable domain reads DTGVSQNPRHKITKRGQNVTFRCDPISEHNRLYWYRQTLGQGPEFLTYFQNEAQLEKSRLLSDRFSAERPKGSFSTLEIQRTEQGDSAMYLCASSFTGNGEQYFGPGTRLTVT.

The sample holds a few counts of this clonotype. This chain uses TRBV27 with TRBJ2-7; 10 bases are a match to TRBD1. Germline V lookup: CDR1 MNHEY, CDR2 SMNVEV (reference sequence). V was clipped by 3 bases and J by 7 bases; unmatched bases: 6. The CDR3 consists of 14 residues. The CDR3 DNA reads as TGTGCCAGCAGTTTGGGGACAGGGGCAGGGGAGCAGTACTTC. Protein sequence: CASSLGTGAGEQYF.

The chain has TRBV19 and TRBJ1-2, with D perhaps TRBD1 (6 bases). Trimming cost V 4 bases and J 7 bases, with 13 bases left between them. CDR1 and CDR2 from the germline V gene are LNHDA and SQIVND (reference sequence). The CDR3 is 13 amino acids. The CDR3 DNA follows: TGTGCCAGTAGTAGAGAGCACAGGGTTGGCTACACCTTC. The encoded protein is CASSREHRVGYTF.

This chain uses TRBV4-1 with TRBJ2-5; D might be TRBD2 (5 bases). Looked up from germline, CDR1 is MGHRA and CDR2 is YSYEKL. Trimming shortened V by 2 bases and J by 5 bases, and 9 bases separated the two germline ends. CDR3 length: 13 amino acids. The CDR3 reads CASSQPSLETQYF. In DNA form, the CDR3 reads TGCGCCAGCAGCCAACCTAGCCTCGAGACCCAGTACTTC.

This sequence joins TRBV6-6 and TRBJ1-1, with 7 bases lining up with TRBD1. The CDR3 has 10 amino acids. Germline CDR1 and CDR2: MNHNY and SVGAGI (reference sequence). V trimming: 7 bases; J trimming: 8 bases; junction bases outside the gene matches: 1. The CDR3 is CASMGQEAFF. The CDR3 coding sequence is TGTGCCAGCATGGGACAGGAAGCTTTCTTT.

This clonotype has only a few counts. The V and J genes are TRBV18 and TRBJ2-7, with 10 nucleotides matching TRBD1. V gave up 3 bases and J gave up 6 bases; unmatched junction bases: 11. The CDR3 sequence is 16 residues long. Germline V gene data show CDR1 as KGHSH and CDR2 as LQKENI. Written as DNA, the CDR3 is TGTGCCAGCTCACCGACCGGGACAGGGGCTAAGGGCGAGCAGTACTTC. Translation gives CASSPTGTGAKGEQYF.

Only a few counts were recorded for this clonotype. The CDR3 DNA reads TGTGCCAGCTCACCACCGGACAGGCCGAACTATGGCTACACCTTC. This codes for CASSPPDRPNYGYTF. The J gene is TRBJ1-2, the V gene TRBV18; 7 positions agree with TRBD1. The trim removed 0 bases at V and 2 bases at J, leaving 3 bases unmatched. The CDR3 length is 15 residues. Germline lookup yields CDR1 KGHSH and CDR2 LQKENI.

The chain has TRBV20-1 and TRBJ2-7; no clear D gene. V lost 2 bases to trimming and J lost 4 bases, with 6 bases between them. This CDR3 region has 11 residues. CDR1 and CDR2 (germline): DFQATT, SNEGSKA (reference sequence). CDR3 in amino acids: CSARSGYEQYF. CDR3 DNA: TGCAGTGCTAGATCTGGATACGAGCAGTACTTC.

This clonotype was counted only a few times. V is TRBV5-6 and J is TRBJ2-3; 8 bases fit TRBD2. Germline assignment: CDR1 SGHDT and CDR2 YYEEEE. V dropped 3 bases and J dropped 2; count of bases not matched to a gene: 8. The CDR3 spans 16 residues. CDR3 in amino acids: CASSWTSRKPTDTQYF. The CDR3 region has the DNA TGTGCCAGCAGCTGGACTAGCCGAAAACCCACAGATACGCAGTATTTT.

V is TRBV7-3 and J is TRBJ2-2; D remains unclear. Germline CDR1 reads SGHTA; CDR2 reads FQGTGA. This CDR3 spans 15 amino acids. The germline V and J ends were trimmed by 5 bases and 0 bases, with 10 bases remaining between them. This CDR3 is CASSRSGANTGELFF. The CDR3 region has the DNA TGTGCCAGCAGCCGGTCCGGAGCGAACACCGGGGAGCTGTTTTTT.

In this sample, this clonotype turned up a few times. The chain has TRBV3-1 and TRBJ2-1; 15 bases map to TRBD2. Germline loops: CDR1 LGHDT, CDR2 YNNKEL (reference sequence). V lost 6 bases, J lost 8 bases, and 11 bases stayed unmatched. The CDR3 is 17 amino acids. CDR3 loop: CASRGTSGGLHLDEQFF. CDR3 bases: TGTGCCAGCAGGGGGACTAGCGGGGGGCTCCATCTCGATGAGCAGTTCTTC.

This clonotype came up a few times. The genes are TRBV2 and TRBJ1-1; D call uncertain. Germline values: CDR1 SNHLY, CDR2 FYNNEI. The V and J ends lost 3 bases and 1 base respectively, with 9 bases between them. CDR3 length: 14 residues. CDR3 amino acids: CASSDTKENTEAFF. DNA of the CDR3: TGTGCCAGCAGTGATACGAAGGAGAACACTGAAGCTTTCTTT.

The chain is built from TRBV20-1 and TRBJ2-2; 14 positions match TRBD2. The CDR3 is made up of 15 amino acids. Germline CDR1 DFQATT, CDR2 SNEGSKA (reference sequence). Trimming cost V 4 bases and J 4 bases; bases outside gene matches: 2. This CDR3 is CSAKGTSGSTGELFF. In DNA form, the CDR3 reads TGCAGTGCTAAGGGGACTAGCGGGAGCACCGGGGAGCTGTTTTTT.

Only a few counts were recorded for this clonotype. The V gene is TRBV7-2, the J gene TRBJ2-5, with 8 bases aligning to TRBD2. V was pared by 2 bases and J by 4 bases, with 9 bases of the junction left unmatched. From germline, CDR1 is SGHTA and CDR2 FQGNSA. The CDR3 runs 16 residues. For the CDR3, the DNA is TGTGCCAGCAGCTTAAGGGTGGCGGGAGGCGGAGAGACCCAGTACTTC. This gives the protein CASSLRVAGGGETQYF.

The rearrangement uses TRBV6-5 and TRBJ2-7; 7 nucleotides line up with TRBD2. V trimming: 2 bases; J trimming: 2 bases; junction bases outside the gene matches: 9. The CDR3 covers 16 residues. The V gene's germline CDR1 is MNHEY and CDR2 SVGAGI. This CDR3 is CASSYRAGTNPYEQYF. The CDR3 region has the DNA TGTGCCAGCAGTTACAGAGCGGGAACTAATCCCTACGAGCAGTACTTC.

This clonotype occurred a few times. The DNA for the CDR3 is TGCGCCAGCAGCTTGGGACTAGCGGGGTCGAACACCGGGGAGCTGTTTTTT. This sequence encodes CASSLGLAGSNTGELFF. The rearrangement links TRBV5-1 to TRBJ2-2; 11 nucleotides agree with TRBD2. CDR1 is SGHRS, CDR2 YFSETQ, per germline. V lost 0 bases and J lost 0; bases outside the gene matches: 1. CDR3 length: 17 residues. The full variable domain, rest sourced from reference TRBV5-1 and TRBJ2-2, is KAGVTQTPRYLIKTRGQQVTLSCSPISGHRSVSWYQQTPGQGLQFLFEYFSETQRNKGNFPGRFSGRQFSNSRSEMNVSTLELGDSALYLCASSLGLAGSNTGELFFGEGSRLTVL.

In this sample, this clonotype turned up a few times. This chain's CDR3 is CASSIATATEAFF. The CDR3 DNA follows: TGTGCCAGTAGTATAGCGACAGCCACTGAAGCTTTCTTT. The V and J genes are TRBV19 and TRBJ1-1; TRBD1 is a possible D gene (5 bases). The V gene's germline CDR1 is LNHDA and CDR2 SQIVND (reference sequence). The CDR3 is 13 residues long. Trimming shortened V by 1 base and J by 4 bases, and 7 bases separated the two germline ends.